This TCR beta chain was observed in a study of T cell responses to AZD1222 COVID-19 vaccine. Overall study results and limits: Spike was spanned by vaccine-associated CD4 TCRs, which were dominant at 160-218 and 743-854. Increased Spike-specific TCR breadth and depth were observed after two AZD1222 doses. Donors were largely white British and mainly female; clonal diversity was possibly underestimated. It was only after the peak T cell response that any repertoires were sampled.

Method: immunoSEQ multiplex PCR; TCRdb's copy keeps in-frame clones and lacks some. Here the sample spans more than 85,000 clones, 88% being singletons. With regard to this clone: What it recognizes is unknown.

The sequence derives from an adult in good health. The input for sequencing was peripheral blood, taken on day 0 of AZD1222 vaccination.

CDR3 protein: CASDGGANYGYTF. The CDR3 region has the DNA TGTGCCAGCGATGGGGGGGCTAACTATGGCTACACCTTC. V is TRBV11-2 and J is TRBJ1-2; perhaps TRBD1 as D (5 bases). From germline, CDR1 is SGHAT and CDR2 FQNNGV. The V gene lost 8 bases and the J gene lost 0 bases, with 10 bases spanning the gap. This CDR3 is 13 amino acids long.